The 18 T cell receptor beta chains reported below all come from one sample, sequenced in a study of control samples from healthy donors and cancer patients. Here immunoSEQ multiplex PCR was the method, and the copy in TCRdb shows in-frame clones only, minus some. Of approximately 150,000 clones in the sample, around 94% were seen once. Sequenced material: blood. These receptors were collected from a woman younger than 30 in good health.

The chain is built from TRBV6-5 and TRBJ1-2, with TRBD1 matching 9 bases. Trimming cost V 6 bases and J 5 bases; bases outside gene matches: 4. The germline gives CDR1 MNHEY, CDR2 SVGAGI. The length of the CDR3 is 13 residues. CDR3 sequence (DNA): TGTGCCAGCAGAAGGACAGGGGTTTATGGCTACACCTTC. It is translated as CASRRTGVYGYTF.

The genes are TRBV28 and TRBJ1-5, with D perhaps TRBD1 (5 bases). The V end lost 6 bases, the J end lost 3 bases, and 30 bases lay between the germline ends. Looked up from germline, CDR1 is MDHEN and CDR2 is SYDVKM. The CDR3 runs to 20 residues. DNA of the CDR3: TGTGCCAGCAGCCCCTATCGGATAACACATGACAGACAACTCAATCAGCCCCAGCATTTT. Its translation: CASSPYRITHDRQLNQPQHF.

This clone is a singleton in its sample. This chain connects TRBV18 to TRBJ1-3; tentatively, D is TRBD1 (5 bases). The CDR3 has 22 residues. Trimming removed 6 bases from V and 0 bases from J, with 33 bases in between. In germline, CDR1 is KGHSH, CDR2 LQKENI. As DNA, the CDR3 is TGTGCCAGCTCCCGCTACGGAGCCGGGACGGACTACAATCCTTTCTCTGGAAACACCATATATTTT. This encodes CASSRYGAGTDYNPFSGNTIYF. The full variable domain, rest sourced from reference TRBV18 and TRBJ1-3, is NAGVMQNPRHLVRRRGQEARLRCSPMKGHSHVYWYRQLPEEGLKFMVYLQKENIIDESGMPKERFSAEFPKEGPSILRIQQVVRGDSAAYFCASSRYGAGTDYNPFSGNTIYFGEGSWLTVV.

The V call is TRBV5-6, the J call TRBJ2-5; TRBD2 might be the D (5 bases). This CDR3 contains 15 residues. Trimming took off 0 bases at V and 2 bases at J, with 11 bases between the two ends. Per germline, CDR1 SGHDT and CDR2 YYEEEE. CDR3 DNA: TGTGCCAGCAGCTTGGTAACTAGAGATCAAGAGACCCAGTACTTC. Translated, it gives CASSLVTRDQETQYF.

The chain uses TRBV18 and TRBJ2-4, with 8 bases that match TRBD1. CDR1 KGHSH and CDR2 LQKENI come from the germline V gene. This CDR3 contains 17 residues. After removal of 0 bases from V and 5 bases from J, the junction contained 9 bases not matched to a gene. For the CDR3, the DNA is TGTGCCAGCTCACCACCGAACAGGGGGAAAGTCCAAAACATTCAGTACTTC. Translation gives CASSPPNRGKVQNIQYF.

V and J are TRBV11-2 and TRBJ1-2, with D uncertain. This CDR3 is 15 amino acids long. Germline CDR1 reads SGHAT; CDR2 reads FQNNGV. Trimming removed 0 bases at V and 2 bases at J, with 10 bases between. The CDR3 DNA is TGTGCCAGCAGCTTAGATTGGACGGAAAACTATGGCTACACCTTC. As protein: CASSLDWTENYGYTF.

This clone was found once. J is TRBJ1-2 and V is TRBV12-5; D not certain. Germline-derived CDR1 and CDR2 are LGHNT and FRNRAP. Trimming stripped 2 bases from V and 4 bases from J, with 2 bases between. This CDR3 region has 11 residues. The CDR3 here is CASGLLYGYTF. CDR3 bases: TGTGCTAGTGGTTTGCTCTATGGCTACACCTTC.

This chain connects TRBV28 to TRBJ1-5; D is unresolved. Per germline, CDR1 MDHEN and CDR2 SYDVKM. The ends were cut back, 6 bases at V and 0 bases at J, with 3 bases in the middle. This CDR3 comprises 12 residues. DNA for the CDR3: TGTGCCAGCAGATCTAGCAATCAGCCCCAGCATTTT. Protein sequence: CASRSSNQPQHF.

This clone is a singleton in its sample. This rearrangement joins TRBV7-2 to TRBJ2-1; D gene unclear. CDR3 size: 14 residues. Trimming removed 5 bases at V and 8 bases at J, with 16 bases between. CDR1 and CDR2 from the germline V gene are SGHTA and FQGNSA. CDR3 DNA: TGTGCCAGCAGCCCTTTGGGGTCGGTCCATGAGCAGTTCTTC. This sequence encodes CASSPLGSVHEQFF.

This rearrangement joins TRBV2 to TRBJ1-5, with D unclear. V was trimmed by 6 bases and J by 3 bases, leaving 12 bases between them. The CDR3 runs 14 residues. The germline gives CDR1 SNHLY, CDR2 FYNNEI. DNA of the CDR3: TGTGCCAGCAGAGGGAAGGTGAACAATCAGCCCCAGCATTTT. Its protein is CASRGKVNNQPQHF. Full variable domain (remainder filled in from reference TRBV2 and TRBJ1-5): EPEVTQTPSHQVTQMGQEVILRCVPISNHLYFYWYRQILGQKVEFLVSFYNNEISEKSEIFDDQFSVERPDGSNFTLKIRSTKLEDSAMYFCASRGKVNNQPQHFGDGTRLSIL.

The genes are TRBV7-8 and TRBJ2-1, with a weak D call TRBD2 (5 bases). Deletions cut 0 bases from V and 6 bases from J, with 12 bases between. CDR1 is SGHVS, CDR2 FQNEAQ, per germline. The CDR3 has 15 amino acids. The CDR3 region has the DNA TGTGCCAGCAGCTTAGCGGAAGTCGCGGGCAATGAGCAGTTCTTC. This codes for CASSLAEVAGNEQFF.

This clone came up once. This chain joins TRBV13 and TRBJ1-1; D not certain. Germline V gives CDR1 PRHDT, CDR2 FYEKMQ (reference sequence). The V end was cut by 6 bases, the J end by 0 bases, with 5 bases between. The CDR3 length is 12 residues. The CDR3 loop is CASRGMNTEAFF. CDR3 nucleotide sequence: TGTGCCAGCAGAGGGATGAACACTGAAGCTTTCTTT. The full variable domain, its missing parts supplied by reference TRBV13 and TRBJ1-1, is AAGVIQSPRHLIKEKRETATLKCYPIPRHDTVYWYQQGPGQDPQFLISFYEKMQSDKGSIPDRFSAQQFSDYHSELNMSSLELGDSALYFCASRGMNTEAFFGQGTRLTVV.

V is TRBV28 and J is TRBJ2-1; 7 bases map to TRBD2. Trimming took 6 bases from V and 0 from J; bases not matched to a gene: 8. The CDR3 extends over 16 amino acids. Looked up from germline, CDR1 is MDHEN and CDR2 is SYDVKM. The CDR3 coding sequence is TGTGCCAGCAGGGGGAGGGAAGCATTCTCCTACAATGAGCAGTTCTTC. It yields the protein CASRGREAFSYNEQFF.

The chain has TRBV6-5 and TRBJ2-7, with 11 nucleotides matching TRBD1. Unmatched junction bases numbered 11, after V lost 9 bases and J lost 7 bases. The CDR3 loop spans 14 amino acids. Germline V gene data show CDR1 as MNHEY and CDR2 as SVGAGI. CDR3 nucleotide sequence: TGTGCCAGTCGACTCGGACAGGGGGCGCGAGAGCAGTACTTC. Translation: CASRLGQGAREQYF.

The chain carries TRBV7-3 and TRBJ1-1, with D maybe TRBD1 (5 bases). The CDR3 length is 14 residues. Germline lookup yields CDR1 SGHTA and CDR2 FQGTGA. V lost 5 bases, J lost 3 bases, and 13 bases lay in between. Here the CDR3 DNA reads TGTGCCAGCAGCCCCGGGGGGGGGTACACTGAAGCTTTCTTT. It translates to CASSPGGGYTEAFF.

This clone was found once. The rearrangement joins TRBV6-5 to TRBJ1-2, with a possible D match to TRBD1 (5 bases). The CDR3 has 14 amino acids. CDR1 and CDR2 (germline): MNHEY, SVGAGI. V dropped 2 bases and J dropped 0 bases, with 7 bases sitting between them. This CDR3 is CASSYDSSNYGYTF. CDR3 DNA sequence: TGTGCCAGCAGTTACGACAGTTCTAACTATGGCTACACCTTC.

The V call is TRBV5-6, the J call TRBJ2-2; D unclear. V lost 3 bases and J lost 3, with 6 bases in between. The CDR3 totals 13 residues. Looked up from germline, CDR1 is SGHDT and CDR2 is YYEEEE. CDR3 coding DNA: TGTGCCAGCAGCTCTCAGTACACCGGGGAGCTGTTTTTT. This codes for CASSSQYTGELFF. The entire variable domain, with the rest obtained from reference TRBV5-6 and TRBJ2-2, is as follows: DAGVTQSPTHLIKTRGQQVTLRCSPKSGHDTVSWYQQALGQGPQFIFQYYEEEERQRGNFPDRFSGHQFPNYSSELNVNALLLGDSALYLCASSSQYTGELFFGEGSRLTVL.

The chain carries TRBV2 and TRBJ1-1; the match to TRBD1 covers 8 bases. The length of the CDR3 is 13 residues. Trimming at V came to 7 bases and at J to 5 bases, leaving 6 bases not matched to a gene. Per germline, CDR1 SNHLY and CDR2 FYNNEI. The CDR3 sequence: CASTGQGGTEAFF. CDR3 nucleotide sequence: TGTGCCAGCACTGGACAGGGTGGGACTGAAGCTTTCTTT. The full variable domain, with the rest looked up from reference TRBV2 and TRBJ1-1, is EPEVTQTPSHQVTQMGQEVILRCVPISNHLYFYWYRQILGQKVEFLVSFYNNEISEKSEIFDDQFSVERPDGSNFTLKIRSTKLEDSAMYFCASTGQGGTEAFFGQGTRLTVV.